This is a list of T cell receptor beta chains from one sample in a study of blood T cell repertoires in COVID-19. The method was immunoSEQ multiplex PCR; TCRdb's version includes in-frame clones alone and lacks a portion of them. The table has around 20,000 clones, roughly 86% seen once. Sequenced input: peripheral blood. These TCRs come from a human donor in a cohort sampled during active COVID-19. The donor label of this sample is uncertain. Each CDR3 is given with its conserved first and last residue. D genes are given only for firm matches. The size entry is marked missing in some rows and otherwise reads once, few, many or a size class.

J: TRBJ1-2
D: NA
length: 13
V: TRBV27
size: NA
DNA: TGTGCCAGCAGTTTAAGGGGGAACTATGGCTACACCTTC
CDR3: CASSLRGNYGYTF

J: TRBJ2-4
D: TRBD1
length: 14
V: TRBV18
size: NA
DNA: TGTGCCAGCTCACCCTCCGACAGGGGAAACATTCAGTACTTC
CDR3: CASSPSDRGNIQYF

J: TRBJ2-7
D: TRBD1
length: 15
V: TRBV5-4
size: NA
DNA: TGTGCCAGCAGCCCACCGGGACAGGGGGCCCACGAGCAGTACTTC
CDR3: CASSPPGQGAHEQYF

J: TRBJ1-2
D: NA
length: 13
V: TRBV2
size: NA
DNA: TGTGCCAGCAGTGAACAGGGTAACTATGGCTACACCTTC
CDR3: CASSEQGNYGYTF

J: TRBJ2-1
D: NA
length: 14
V: TRBV21-1
size: NA
DNA: TGTGCCAGCGCTAGCGGGAGAATGTACAATGAGCAGTTCTTC
CDR3: CASASGRMYNEQFF

J: TRBJ2-5
D: TRBD1
length: 16
V: TRBV4-2
size: NA
DNA: TGTGCCAGCAGCCCGCAGGGGACAGGGGTCAGCGAGACCCAGTACTTC
CDR3: CASSPQGTGVSETQYF

J: TRBJ2-1
D: NA
length: 15
V: TRBV6-4
size: NA
DNA: TGTGCCAGCAGTGACGAAAGCGGCTCCTACAATGAGCAGTTCTTC
CDR3: CASSDESGSYNEQFF

J: TRBJ2-3
D: TRBD2
length: 18
V: TRBV3-1/TRBV3-2
size: once
DNA: TGTGCCAGCAGCCAAGTCCTGACAGCTAGCGGGAGAACAGATACGCAGTATTTT
CDR3: CASSQVLTASGRTDTQYF

J: TRBJ2-1
D: TRBD1
length: 12
V: TRBV19
size: once
DNA: TGTGCCAGTAGCATCACAGGGGTGGAGCAGTTCTTC
CDR3: CASSITGVEQFF

J: TRBJ2-2
D: TRBD2
length: 17
V: TRBV7-6
size: NA
DNA: TGTGCCAGCAGCTCCCCGGCGGTAGCGGGAATAGCCGGGGAGCTGTTTTTT
CDR3: CASSSPAVAGIAGELFF

J: TRBJ2-7
D: NA
length: 15
V: TRBV1
size: once
DNA: TGCACCAGCAGCCAACCCGGACGCGGGGGGTACGAGCAGTACTTC
CDR3: CTSSQPGRGGYEQYF

J: TRBJ1-5
D: NA
length: 15
V: TRBV6-4
size: NA
DNA: TGTGCCAGCAGTGACTCGAAGACAACCTATCAGCCCCAGCATTTT
CDR3: CASSDSKTTYQPQHF

J: TRBJ2-7
D: NA
length: 16
V: TRBV4-2
size: NA
DNA: TGTGCCAGCAGCCAACGTTATAACAGGCCTCCCTACGAGCAGTACTTC
CDR3: CASSQRYNRPPYEQYF

J: TRBJ2-2
D: NA
length: 17
V: TRBV27
size: NA
DNA: TGTGCCAGCAGTTTGGGGTATGACAGAACACTCACCGGGGAGCTGTTTTTT
CDR3: CASSLGYDRTLTGELFF

J: TRBJ2-5
D: TRBD2
length: 14
V: TRBV7-9
size: NA
DNA: TGTGCCAGCAGCCTAAGCGGGAGTGGAGAGACCCAGTACTTC
CDR3: CASSLSGSGETQYF

J: TRBJ1-4
D: TRBD1
length: 16
V: TRBV5-6
size: NA
DNA: TGTGCCAGCAGCCTACCGGGACAGGGCCCTAATGAAAAACTGTTTTTT
CDR3: CASSLPGQGPNEKLFF

J: TRBJ2-2
D: NA
length: 16
V: TRBV7-3
size: NA
DNA: NA
CDR3: CASSSSAGGPTGELFF

J: TRBJ2-3
D: TRBD2
length: 16
V: TRBV5-6
size: NA
DNA: TGTGCCAGCAGCTATGCGGGACTAGCTCCCCCGAATACGCAGTATTTT
CDR3: CASSYAGLAPPNTQYF